This T cell receptor (beta chain) was recorded in a study of cytomegalovirus exposure and HLA in healthy donors. It was with 60 Vbeta and 13 Jbeta primers that the PCR ran. Using immunoSEQ multiplex PCR, the repertoire was profiled, and TCRdb retains in-frame clones only, with some absent. This table holds about 180,000 clones, around four fifths found once. V dropped 2 bases and J dropped 2 bases, with 13 bases sitting between them. There are 15 residues in the CDR3. Germline V gene sequence: CDR1 SGHNT, CDR2 YYREEE (reference sequence). In this sample, this clone turned up a few times. The TCR comes from a woman between 25 and 40 years old in good health and CMV-seropositive. The sequencing input was PBMCs. The V gene is TRBV5-4, the J gene TRBJ1-2; D is uncertain. The CDR3 region has the DNA TGTGCCAGCAGCTTCGTGCGGGGAGGAAACTATGGCTACACCTTC. This sequence encodes CASSFVRGGNYGYTF.